This TCR beta chain was retrieved from a study of OX40 agonist ivuxolimab in advanced cancers. Per the germline V gene, CDR1 is LGHNA and CDR2 is YSLEER. With 4 bases clipped from V and 3 bases from J, the junction kept 10 bases outside the gene matches. This CDR3 comprises 18 residues. Clones were sequenced by immunoSEQ multiplex PCR, and TCRdb holds only the in-frame ones, with some missing. The sample includes about 24,000 clones, approximately 78% seen only once; the top ten take more than 1.3%. The sample holds a few counts of this clone. The receptor comes from an adult with an advanced solid tumor such as melanoma, head and neck, liver or kidney cancer. Sequenced here: CD4+ or CD8+ T cells sorted from blood, sampled in a trial of the OX40 agonist ivuxolimab. V and J are TRBV4-3 and TRBJ2-2; TRBD2 agrees at 11 bases. The CDR3, as DNA: TGCGCCAGCAGCCCCGGAGTAGCGGGGGGGGTGGACACCGGGGAGCTGTTTTTT. Translation: CASSPGVAGGVDTGELFF.